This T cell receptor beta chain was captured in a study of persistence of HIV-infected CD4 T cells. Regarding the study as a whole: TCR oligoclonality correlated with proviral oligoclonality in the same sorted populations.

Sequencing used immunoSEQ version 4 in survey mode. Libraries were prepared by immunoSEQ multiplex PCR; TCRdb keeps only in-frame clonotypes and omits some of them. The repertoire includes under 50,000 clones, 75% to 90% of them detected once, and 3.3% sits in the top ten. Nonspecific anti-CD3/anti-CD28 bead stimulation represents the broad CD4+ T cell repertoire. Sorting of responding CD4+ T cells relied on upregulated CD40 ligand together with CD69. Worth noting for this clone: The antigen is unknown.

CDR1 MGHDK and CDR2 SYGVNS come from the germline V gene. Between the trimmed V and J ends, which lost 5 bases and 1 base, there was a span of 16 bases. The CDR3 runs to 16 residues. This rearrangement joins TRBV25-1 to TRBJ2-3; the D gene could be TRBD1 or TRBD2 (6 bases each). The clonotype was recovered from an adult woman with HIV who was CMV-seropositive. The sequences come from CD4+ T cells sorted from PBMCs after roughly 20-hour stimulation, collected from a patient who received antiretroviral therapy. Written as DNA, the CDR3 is TGTGCCAGCAGTCCTCGTCGGGGGCGGCGCACAGATACGCAGTATTTT. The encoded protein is CASSPRRGRRTDTQYF.